Each of the 10 T cell receptor beta chains below was sequenced from the same sample in a study of response to subunit inactivated influenza vaccine. MiXCR was run by TCRdb on the RT-PCR reads, yielding one entry per CDR3 protein. The table lists about 240,000 distinct CDR3 sequences, about 12% of them singletons, with under 10% in the top ten. This material consisted of non-naive T cells sorted from PBMCs, taken about 14 days before vaccination. The receptors were gathered from a man aged 50 to 59 who received an inactivated influenza vaccine.

Only a few counts were recorded for this clonotype. V is TRBV6-1 and J is TRBJ2-2, with 13 nucleotides matching TRBD2. CDR3 length: 16 amino acids. Losses at the gene ends were 4 bases for V and 5 bases for J; bases not matched to a gene: 4. Germline CDR1 is MNHNS and CDR2 is SASEGT. The CDR3 region has the DNA TGTGCCAGCAGTGTCGGACTAGCGGGAGCGACCGGGGAGCTGTTTTTT. Protein product: CASSVGLAGATGELFF.

The J gene is TRBJ1-2, the V gene TRBV19; D gene uncertain. This CDR3 is built from 14 residues. Trimming took off 5 bases at V and 5 bases at J, with 15 bases between the two ends. Germline CDR1 reads LNHDA; CDR2 reads SQIVND (reference sequence). The CDR3 protein is CASSANVGSYGYTF. In DNA form, the CDR3 reads TGTGCCAGTAGTGCCAACGTGGGCTCATATGGCTACACCTTC.

This clonotype was seen repeatedly, ten times or more. This rearrangement joins TRBV29-1 to TRBJ2-5; weak D call: TRBD2 (5 bases). V dropped 3 bases and J dropped 4 bases, with 9 bases sitting between them. Per the germline V gene, CDR1 is SQVTM and CDR2 is ANQGSEA. The CDR3 length is 12 residues. CDR3 nucleotide sequence: TGCAGCGTTGAGGCGGGTAGAGAGACCCAGTACTTC. Its translation is CSVEAGRETQYF.

This clonotype was observed many times. This chain connects TRBV20-1 to TRBJ2-3; D uncertain. This CDR3 has 14 residues. V lost 2 bases to trimming and J lost 4 bases, with 13 bases between them. Per the germline V gene, CDR1 is DFQATT and CDR2 is SNEGSKA (reference sequence). CDR3 sequence reads: CSARWALRPDTQYF. The CDR3 DNA sequence: TGCAGTGCTAGATGGGCCCTTAGGCCAGATACGCAGTATTTT.

The rearrangement uses TRBV27 and TRBJ2-3; 8 bases fit TRBD2. The V gene end was trimmed by 0 bases and the J gene end by 6 bases; junction bases not matched to a gene: 5. CDR3 size: 15 residues. The germline gives CDR1 MNHEY, CDR2 SMNVEV (reference sequence). The CDR3 nucleotides are TGTGCCAGCAGTTTATCCTTCCCTAGCGGGGATACGCAGTATTTT. Translating gives CASSLSFPSGDTQYF.

This clonotype was picked up a small number of times. The chain has TRBV2 and TRBJ2-7; D is unclear. The germline CDR1 and CDR2 sequences are SNHLY and FYNNEI. Deletions cut 3 bases from V and 0 bases from J, with 6 bases between. The CDR3 totals 13 residues. Written as DNA, the CDR3 is TGTGCCAGCAGTGATGTTATCTCCTACGAGCAGTACTTC. It yields the protein CASSDVISYEQYF.

This clonotype has at least ten counts. The chain uses TRBV20-1 and TRBJ2-3; 8 bases are a match to TRBD2. In germline, CDR1 is DFQATT, CDR2 SNEGSKA (reference sequence). CDR3 length equals 15 residues. V gave up 2 bases and J gave up 2 bases; unmatched junction bases: 6. The chain's CDR3 is CSARSLAEITDTQYF. In DNA form, the CDR3 reads TGCAGTGCTAGATCACTAGCGGAAATCACAGATACGCAGTATTTT.

The chain recombines TRBV20-1 with TRBJ2-1; a weak D match, TRBD1 (5 bases). Germline V lookup: CDR1 DFQATT, CDR2 SNEGSKA (reference sequence). This CDR3 has 14 residues. The ends were cut back, 2 bases at V and 6 bases at J, with 14 bases in the middle. The CDR3 DNA reads TGCAGTGCTAGAAGGGGTAGCTCTTCCAATGAGCAGTTCTTC. Amino acids: CSARRGSSSNEQFF.

The chain carries TRBV7-2 and TRBJ2-1, with 8 bases that match TRBD2. Germline CDR1 is SGHTA and CDR2 is FQGNSA. This CDR3 spans 17 amino acids. V lost 0 bases, J lost 4 bases, and 8 bases stayed unmatched. CDR3 sequence (DNA): TGTGCCAGCAGCTTAGCGTCAAGGGTAGCGGGGTACAATGAGCAGTTCTTC. It is translated as CASSLASRVAGYNEQFF. Combining the CDR3 with reference TRBV7-2 and TRBJ2-1 gives the whole variable domain GAGVSQSPSNKVTEKGKDVELRCDPISGHTALYWYRQSLGQGLEFLIYFQGNSAPDKSGLPSDRFSAERTGGSVSTLTIQRTQQEDSAVYLCASSLASRVAGYNEQFFGPGTRLTVL.

This clonotype was counted between two and nine times. V and J are TRBV11-1 and TRBJ2-5; a weak D match, TRBD1 (6 bases). CDR3 length: 15 amino acids. V shed 5 bases and J shed 0 bases, with 13 bases lying between them. From germline, CDR1 is SGHAT and CDR2 FQDESV (reference sequence). The CDR3 sequence is CASSTGQNYQETQYF. In DNA form, the CDR3 reads TGTGCCAGCAGCACCGGACAGAACTACCAAGAGACCCAGTACTTC.